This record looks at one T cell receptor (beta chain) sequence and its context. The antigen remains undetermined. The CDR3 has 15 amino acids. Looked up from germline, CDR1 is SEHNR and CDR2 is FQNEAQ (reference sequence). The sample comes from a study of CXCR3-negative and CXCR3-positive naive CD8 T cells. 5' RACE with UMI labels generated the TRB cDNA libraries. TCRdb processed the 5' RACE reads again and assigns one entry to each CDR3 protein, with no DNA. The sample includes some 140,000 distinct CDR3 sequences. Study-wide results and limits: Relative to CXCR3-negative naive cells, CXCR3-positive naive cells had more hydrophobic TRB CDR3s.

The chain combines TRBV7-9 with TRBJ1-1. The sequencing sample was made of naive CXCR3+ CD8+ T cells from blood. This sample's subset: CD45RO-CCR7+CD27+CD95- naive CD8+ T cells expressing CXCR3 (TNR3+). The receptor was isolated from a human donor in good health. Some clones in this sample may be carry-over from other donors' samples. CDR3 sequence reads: CASSPTNSGNTEAFF.